The present entry profiles one T cell receptor (beta chain) with its context. Germline lookup yields CDR1 SGHKS and CDR2 YYEKEE (reference sequence). Trimming stripped 1 base from V and 6 bases from J, with 17 bases between. The CDR3 has 15 amino acids. In the original analysis: How many nucleated cells were present was estimated from reference gene primer amplification. This table comes from immunoSEQ multiplex PCR, and its TCRdb copy is limited to in-frame clones, with some not included. That table supplies the V and J calls and clone size; D and trimming were determined from the DNA. The table includes tens of thousands of clones, 90% detected once. The data originate from a study of blood T cell repertoires in COVID-19. Background on the study: The study drew acute and convalescent COVID-19 samples from the United States, Italy and Spain. Sample material is recorded as cDNA or gDNA derived from T cells, B-cell-depleted T cells, or PBMCs.

The TCR sequence derives from a man aged 40-49 years with acute or convalescent COVID-19. The material sequenced was peripheral blood. V is TRBV5-5 and J is TRBJ2-7; D is unresolved. CDR3 amino acids: CASSLTLIELREQYF. The CDR3, as DNA: TGTGCCAGCAGCTTGACGCTGATCGAGCTGCGCGAGCAGTACTTC. Using reference TRBV5-5 and TRBJ2-7 for the parts outside the CDR3, the full variable domain is DAGVTQSPTHLIKTRGQQVTLRCSPISGHKSVSWYQQVLGQGPQFIFQYYEKEERGRGNFPDRFSARQFPNYSSELNVNALLLGDSALYLCASSLTLIELREQYFGPGTRLTVT.